This TCR beta chain was identified in a study of T cells after yellow fever vaccination. Across the study: SMART-Seq v4 Ultra Low Input prepared libraries from low-cell fractions.

This CDR3 region has 13 residues. In germline, CDR1 is SGHNT, CDR2 YYREEE (reference sequence). The V gene lost 9 bases and the J gene lost 9 bases, with 19 bases spanning the gap. Regarding the study as a whole: Clonotypes found in both CD4 and CD8 compartments made up a small share. Post-booster repertoires contained most primary-vaccination clones again (about 95% CD4, about 88% CD8).

The study made its TCR cDNA through 5'RACE template switching. That step introduced a universal primer site along with UMIs. TCRdb independently ran MiXCR on the 5' RACE reads; one entry per CDR3 protein. The table lists roughly 500,000 distinct CDR3 sequences, 15% to 20% of them singletons. Of note for this clonotype: Its target is not known.

The sequencing used PBMCs, collected 15 days after the yellow fever booster vaccination. This TCR was recovered from a man between 25 and 39 years old who received the YFV17D yellow fever vaccine. The chain uses TRBV5-4 and TRBJ2-1, with a possible D match to TRBD2 (6 bases). The CDR3 region is CAMGPGTSSEQFF. The CDR3 DNA follows: TGTGCCATGGGCCCCGGGACTTCCAGTGAGCAGTTCTTC.